This TCR beta chain stems from a study of blood T cell repertoires in COVID-19. The CDR3 has 13 residues. V shed 0 bases and J shed 5 bases, with 7 bases lying between them. Per germline, CDR1 MNHEY and CDR2 SVGAGI. Here immunoSEQ multiplex PCR was the method, and the copy in TCRdb shows in-frame clones only, minus some. There are 180,000 or so clones in the sample; about 80% occur only once, and 11% lies in the top ten. Sequenced input: PBMCs or T cells enriched from blood (not recorded which). The rearrangement links TRBV6-5 to TRBJ2-5; D is undetermined. The sequence was obtained from a man in his fifties or sixties who had recovered from COVID-19. CDR3 sequence: CASSYSVVETQYF. CDR3 sequence (DNA): TGTGCCAGCAGTTACTCGGTAGTCGAGACCCAGTACTTC.